Sequencing of this TCR beta chain was carried out in a study of siplizumab effects on memory and regulatory T cells (dated by TCRdb to between 2017 and 2020). Study-level background: The effect of the anti-CD2 antibody siplizumab on alloreactive T-cell subsets was examined in allogeneic mixed lymphocyte reactions constructed from human PBMCs.

Libraries were prepared through the immunoSEQ multiplex PCR assay. Roughly 100,000 TCR templates per sample were assayed by the deep sequencing platform. Genomic DNA extracted from sorted T cells was used for TCRbeta CDR3 sequencing. The authors processed their data as follows. The R programming language was used for clonal analysis of TCRbeta CDR3 data. Comparing unstimulated samples against CFSE-low samples taken after the reaction was how alloreactive CD4+ and CD8+ clones were defined. Alloreactive CD4+ clones were assigned to regulatory or non-regulatory origin by matching sequences to sorted unstimulated Treg and non-Treg repertoires. Entries here come from immuneACCESS through TCRdb and include only in-frame sequences with V and J called. Some clones fail to appear in such tables; in the studies checked, an unresolved V gene covers under half of the shortfall, and the cause of the remainder is unknown. The V and J calls and the clone size are those of that table, but D and trimming were determined from the DNA. For this sample there are 85,000 to 130,000 clones; about 95% appear just once. Around 0.6% of the sample belongs to the ten largest clones.

Relative to germline, V is 0 bases shorter and J is 6 bases shorter, with 17 bases between their ends. From the cysteine up to the phenylalanine, the CDR3 has a length of 16 residues. The sequence is cut down to CDR3 DNA, 48 bases in frame from base 1. CDR1 and CDR2, looked up from the germline V gene, are MNHEY and SVGAGI. Overall results and qualifications from the work: Among mappable alloreactive CD4+ clones, the Treg-derived fraction averaged about 75% with siplizumab versus about 25% in control reactions. Siplizumab significantly lowered the cumulative frequency of alloreactive sequences that could be traced to unstimulated CD4+ memory T cells. Whether proliferating Tregs from siplizumab cultures actually had suppressive function was not functionally confirmed. For roughly 75-97% of proliferating CD4+ or CD8+ clones, no naive or memory phenotype could be assigned. Compared with memory T cells, unstimulated naive T cells appeared more diverse, and naive cells seemed to make a substantial contribution to the alloresponse. Sequences below about 10^-5 frequency were poorly captured, so only a minor fraction of alloreactive clones could be mapped to unstimulated subsets.

Sorted unstimulated T cells and proliferating T cells recovered from mixed lymphocyte reactions underwent TCRbeta CDR3 sequencing. Fresh whole blood from fewer than twelve HLA-typed healthy donors was used to isolate PBMCs. To map where alloreactive clones came from, CD4+ regulatory T cells in the unstimulated state were FACS-sorted. Comment on this clone: Its antigen target is currently unknown. Qualities for individual bases were not recorded, and no much larger clone is one base off.

Sequencing used Tregs sorted from blood. The rearrangement joined TRBV6-5 to TRBJ1-1, and perhaps TRBD1 as D gene, on 5 matching bases. This receptor was identified in a human donor in good health. The CDR3 is CASSYSIRKGIPEAFF. Read as DNA, the sequence is TGTGCCAGCAGTTACTCGATTAGGAAGGGGATCCCTGAAGCTTTCTTT.